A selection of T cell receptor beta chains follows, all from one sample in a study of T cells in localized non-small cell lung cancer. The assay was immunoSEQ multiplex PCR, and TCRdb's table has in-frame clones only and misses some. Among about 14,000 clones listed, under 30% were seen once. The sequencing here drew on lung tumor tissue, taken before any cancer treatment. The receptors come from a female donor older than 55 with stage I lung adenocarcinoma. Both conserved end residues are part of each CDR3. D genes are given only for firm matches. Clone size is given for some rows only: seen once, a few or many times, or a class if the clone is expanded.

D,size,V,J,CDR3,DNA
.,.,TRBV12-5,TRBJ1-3,CASGLSLSGNTIYF,TGTGCTAGTGGCCTCAGCCTTTCTGGAAACACCATATATTTT
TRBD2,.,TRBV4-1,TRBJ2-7,CASSQAPGLGNYEQYF,TGCGCCAGCAGCCAAGCTCCGGGACTAGGGAATTACGAGCAGTACTTC
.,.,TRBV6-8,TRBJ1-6,CASSDRGTNSPLHF,TGTGCCAGCAGTGACCGCGGGACTAATTCACCCCTCCACTTT
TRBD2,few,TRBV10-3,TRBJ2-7,CAISEGSGKSSYEQYF,TGTGCCATCAGTGAGGGAAGCGGGAAGAGCTCCTACGAACAGTACTTC
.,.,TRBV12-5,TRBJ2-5,CASRGQSLQETQYF,TGTGCTAGTCGAGGACAGAGCCTGCAAGAGACCCAGTACTTC
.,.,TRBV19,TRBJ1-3,CASSTLGDGSGNTIYF,TGTGCCAGTAGCACCCTAGGGGATGGGTCTGGAAACACCATATATTTT
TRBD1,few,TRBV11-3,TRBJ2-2,CASSAGQGEGELFF,TGTGCCAGCAGCGCCGGACAGGGCGAGGGGGAGCTGTTTTTT
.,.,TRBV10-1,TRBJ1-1,CASTRGKGTEAFF,TGCGCCAGCACCCGCGGTAAAGGCACTGAAGCTTTCTTT
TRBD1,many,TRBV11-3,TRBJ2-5,CASSSWDREGETQYF,TGTGCCAGCAGCTCCTGGGACAGGGAAGGAGAGACCCAGTACTTC
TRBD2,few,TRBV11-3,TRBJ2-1,CASSWEGSASYNEQFF,TGTGCCAGCAGCTGGGAGGGGTCTGCATCCTACAATGAGCAGTTCTTC
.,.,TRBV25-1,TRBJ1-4,CASSPHGTVAEKLFF,TGTGCCAGCAGTCCCCATGGGACCGTGGCTGAAAAACTGTTTTTT
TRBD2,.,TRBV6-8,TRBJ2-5,CASSSLTSTRLGTQYF,TGTGCCAGCAGCTCCCTGACTAGCACACGCCTCGGGACCCAGTACTTC
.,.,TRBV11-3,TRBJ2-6,CASSPVGRSGANVLTF,TGTGCCAGCAGCCCTGTCGGGCGCTCTGGGGCCAACGTCCTGACTTTC
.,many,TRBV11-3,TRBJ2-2,CASSVTTHTGELFF,TGTGCCAGCAGCGTGACTACGCACACCGGGGAGCTGTTTTTT
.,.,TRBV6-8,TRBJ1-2,CASSMGAPNYGYTF,TGTGCCAGCAGCATGGGGGCTCCAAACTATGGCTACACCTTC
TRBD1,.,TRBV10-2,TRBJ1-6,CASIGTGVYSPLHF,TGCGCCAGCATTGGGACAGGGGTTTATTCACCCCTCCACTTT
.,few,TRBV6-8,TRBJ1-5,CASSLWLDQPQHF,TGTGCCAGCAGTTTGTGGCTTGATCAGCCCCAGCATTTT
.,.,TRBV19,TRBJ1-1,CASSIQEGNTEAFF,TGTGCCAGTAGTATACAGGAGGGGAACACTGAAGCTTTCTTT
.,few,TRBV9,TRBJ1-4,CASSVEQGANEKLFF,TGTGCCAGCAGCGTAGAACAGGGAGCTAATGAAAAACTGTTTTTT
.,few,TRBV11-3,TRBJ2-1,CASSVGTQDYNEQFF,TGTGCCAGCAGCGTCGGGACCCAGGACTACAATGAGCAGTTCTTC
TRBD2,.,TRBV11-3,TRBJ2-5,CASSFQRGGQETQYF,TGTGCCAGCAGCTTCCAGCGGGGGGGCCAAGAGACCCAGTACTTC
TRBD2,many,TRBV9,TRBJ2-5,CASRGAGGQETQYF,TGTGCCAGCAGAGGAGCGGGAGGGCAAGAGACCCAGTACTTC
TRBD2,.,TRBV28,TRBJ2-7,CASETSGSLYEQYF,TGTGCCAGCGAGACTAGCGGGAGTCTCTACGAGCAGTACTTC
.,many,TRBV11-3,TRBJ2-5,CASSLDSARDSTQYF,TGTGCCAGCAGCTTAGATAGTGCTAGGGACTCGACCCAGTACTTC
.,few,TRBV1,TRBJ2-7,CTSPPDRSSYEQYF,TGCACCAGCCCCCCCGATAGGAGCTCCTACGAGCAGTACTTC
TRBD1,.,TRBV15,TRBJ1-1,CATSTFRDRALNTEAFF,TGTGCCACCAGCACCTTCCGGGACAGGGCGTTGAACACTGAAGCTTTCTTT
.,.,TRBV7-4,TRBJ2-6,CASSLTGAGANVLTF,TGTGCCAGCAGCTTAACCGGGGCCGGGGCCAACGTCCTGACTTTC
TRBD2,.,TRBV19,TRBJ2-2,CASSITRGSGRAGELFF,TGTGCCAGTAGTATAACGCGGGGTAGCGGGAGGGCCGGGGAGCTGTTTTTT
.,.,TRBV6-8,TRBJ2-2,CASKGGAGELFF,TGTGCCAGCAAAGGAGGCGCCGGGGAGCTGTTTTTT
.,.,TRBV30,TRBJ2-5,CAWRGQETQYF,TGTGCCTGGAGGGGGCAAGAGACCCAGTACTTC
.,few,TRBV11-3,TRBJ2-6,CASSPSVMANVLTF,TGTGCCAGCAGTCCCTCAGTAATGGCCAACGTCCTGACTTTC
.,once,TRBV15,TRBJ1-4,CATSRRGMGATSNEKLFF,TGTGCCACCAGCAGGCGGGGTATGGGGGCGACTTCTAATGAAAAACTGTTTTTT
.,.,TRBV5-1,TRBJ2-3,CASSLVGIADTQYF,TGCGCCAGCAGCTTGGTTGGGATCGCAGATACGCAGTATTTT
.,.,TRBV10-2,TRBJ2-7,CASSYPALDEQYF,TGCGCCAGCAGCTACCCGGCCCTAGACGAGCAGTACTTC
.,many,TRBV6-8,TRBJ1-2,CASSPQGGANYGYTF,TGTGCCAGCAGTCCCCAGGGAGGGGCCAACTATGGCTACACCTTC
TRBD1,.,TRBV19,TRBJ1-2,CASSIWDRVNYGYTF,TGTGCCAGTAGTATTTGGGACAGGGTAAACTATGGCTACACCTTC
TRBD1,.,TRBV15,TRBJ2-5,CATSSRNRGAETQYF,TGTGCCACCAGCTCTCGCAACAGGGGGGCAGAGACCCAGTACTTC
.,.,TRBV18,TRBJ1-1,CASSLWGYTEAFF,TGTGCCAGCTCACTGTGGGGATACACTGAAGCTTTCTTT
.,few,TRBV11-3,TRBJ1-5,CASSLRGRNQPQHF,TGTGCCAGCAGCTTGAGGGGGAGGAATCAGCCCCAGCATTTT
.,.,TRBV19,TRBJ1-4,CASSIKARGLEKLFF,TGTGCCAGTAGTATTAAGGCTCGGGGGCTAGAAAAACTGTTTTTT
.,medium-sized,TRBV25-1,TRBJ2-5,CATLDLEETQYF,TGTGCCACCTTGGACCTCGAGGAGACCCAGTACTTC
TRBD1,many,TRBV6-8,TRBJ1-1,CASSHSDREGSTEAFF,TGTGCCAGCAGCCACTCGGACAGGGAAGGAAGCACTGAAGCTTTCTTT